This TCR beta chain comes out of a study of cytomegalovirus exposure and HLA in healthy donors. The CDR3 loop spans 18 amino acids. With V trimmed by 0 bases and J by 2 bases, 9 bases remained unmatched. Germline V gives CDR1 ENHRY, CDR2 SYGVKD. Vbeta (60) and Jbeta (13) primers were used in the PCR. The assay was immunoSEQ multiplex PCR, and TCRdb's table has in-frame clones only and misses some. The table has 80,000 to 95,000 clones, roughly two thirds seen once. The source is a woman in her twenties or thirties in good health and CMV-seronegative. Sequenced sample: PBMCs. This rearrangement joins TRBV10-3 to TRBJ1-2, with TRBD1 identical over 10 bases. CDR3 sequence: CAISESALTGGANYGYTF. CDR3 sequence (DNA): TGTGCCATCAGTGAGTCAGCCTTGACAGGGGGCGCGAACTATGGCTACACCTTC.